This TCR beta chain was captured by sequencing in a study of shared clonotypes between healthy human individuals. Assay: immunoSEQ multiplex PCR; the TCRdb copy retains only in-frame clones and omits some. In the table there are more than 550,000 clones, around 90% of which are singletons. The CDR3 spans 16 residues. Germline V gives CDR1 PRHDT, CDR2 FYEKMQ (reference sequence). Trimming shortened V by 6 bases and J by 8 bases, and 23 bases separated the two germline ends. In this sample, this clone turned up once. The rearrangement links TRBV13 to TRBJ2-1; D is perhaps TRBD2 (6 bases). What was sequenced was memory CD8+ T cells from PBMCs. As for subset: CD45RO+ cells pooled with CCR7-negative TemRA cells. The clonotype originates from a man younger than 30 in good health. Some clones in this sample may be carry-over from other donors' samples. Here the CDR3 DNA reads TGTGCCAGCAGTGCCCCCGGGGGATTCCAGAACCATGAGCAGTTCTTC. The encoded protein is CASSAPGGFQNHEQFF.